Below are 16 T cell receptor beta chains sequenced from a single sample in a study of beta chain bispecific antibodies for T cell cancers. The study, taken as a whole, reports: Most targeted TRBV signal came from the leukemia cell line cells, not normal T cells.

Antigens of these TCRs are unknown. Either OKT3 anti-CD3 antibody or CD3/CD28 beads expanded T cells from blood mononuclear cells over roughly 3 days. TCRdb independently ran MiXCR on the 5' RACE reads; one entry per CDR3 protein. In the table there are about 17,000 distinct CDR3 sequences, roughly 2.1% of which are singletons. The material sequenced was healthy donor T cells cultured with leukemia cells. All receptors come from a human donor in good health. Some clones in this sample may be carry-over from other donors' samples.

This clonotype came up many times. The chain has TRBV6-6 and TRBJ2-1, with TRBD2 matching 7 bases. There are 15 residues in the CDR3. The germline CDR1 and CDR2 sequences are MNHNY and SVGAGI (reference sequence). V was pared by 0 bases and J by 3 bases, with 2 bases of the junction left unmatched. The CDR3 DNA follows: TGTGCCAGCAGTTACTCCCGGGACTACTACAATGAGCAGTTCTTC. Its protein is CASSYSRDYYNEQFF.

The chain carries TRBV6-5 and TRBJ2-1, with D hard to call. Trimming took off 2 bases at V and 4 bases at J, with 6 bases between the two ends. The germline gives CDR1 MNHEY, CDR2 SVGAGI. CDR3 length: 13 amino acids. Here the CDR3 reads CASSYGPYNEQFF. The CDR3, as DNA: TGTGCCAGCAGTTACGGACCATACAATGAGCAGTTCTTC.

The chain joins TRBV30 to TRBJ1-6; possibly TRBD1 for D (5 bases). Trimming shortened V by 0 bases and J by 10 bases, and 16 bases separated the two germline ends. Looked up from germline, CDR1 is GTSNPN and CDR2 is SVGIG (reference sequence). The CDR3 sequence is 15 residues long. CDR3 nucleotide sequence: TGTGCCTGGAGTGTCCACGGGGGGGGAGGATCACCCCTCCACTTT. It codes for CAWSVHGGGGSPLHF.

This clonotype was seen at least ten times. CDR3 residues: CASSLPGTVTYNEQFF. The CDR3 nucleotides read TGTGCCAGCAGCTTACCCGGGACAGTAACCTACAATGAGCAGTTCTTC. The chain has TRBV11-2 and TRBJ2-1; 7 bases are a match to TRBD1. CDR1 and CDR2 (germline): SGHAT, FQNNGV. This CDR3 is built from 16 residues. With V trimmed by 2 bases and J by 2 bases, 6 bases remained unmatched.

For the CDR3, the DNA is TGCAGTGCTAGAGTACTAGCGGGGGGGCCTTACGAGCAGTACTTC. It codes for CSARVLAGGPYEQYF. V gene TRBV20-1 combines with J gene TRBJ2-7; TRBD2 matches 13 bases. Germline V gene data show CDR1 as DFQATT and CDR2 as SNEGSKA (reference sequence). The CDR3 loop spans 15 amino acids. The V segment lost 1 base and the J segment 4 bases; nucleotides outside the gene matches: 4.

There are many counts of this clonotype. The rearrangement uses TRBV28 and TRBJ2-7, with no clear D. Per the germline V gene, CDR1 is MDHEN and CDR2 is SYDVKM. The CDR3 is 15 amino acids. V lost 10 bases and J lost 6, with 25 bases in between. The CDR3 bases are TGTGCCATCGCCCGGCCCCGGAGCAACAAGCCCGAGCAGTACTTC. Its translation is CAIARPRSNKPEQYF. Full variable domain (rest looked up from reference TRBV28 and TRBJ2-7): DVKVTQSSRYLVKRTGEKVFLECVQDMDHENMFWYRQDPGLGLRLIYFSYDVKMKEKGDIPEGYSVSREKKERFSLILESASTNQTSMYLCAIARPRSNKPEQYFGPGTRLTVT.

Judged by abundance, this clonotype is medium-sized (0.01 to 0.1%). This sequence joins TRBV18 and TRBJ2-7; D remains ambiguous. Trimming pared 2 bases from V and 0 bases from J, leaving 5 bases between. The CDR3 covers 13 residues. Germline V CDR1 and CDR2: KGHSH, LQKENI. The CDR3 DNA is TGTGCCAGCTCACCATCCAGCTCCTACGAGCAGTACTTC. This sequence encodes CASSPSSSYEQYF.

In this sample, this clonotype turned up many times. V gene TRBV20-1 combines with J gene TRBJ1-3; D not resolved. CDR1 and CDR2 from the germline V gene are DFQATT and SNEGSKA (reference sequence). With 0 bases removed from V and 3 bases from J, the gap between germline ends came to 15 bases. The CDR3 totals 16 residues. This CDR3 is CSARDSTPAVGNTIYF. The CDR3 DNA reads TGCAGTGCTAGAGATAGTACCCCCGCGGTTGGAAACACCATATATTTT.

This clonotype was seen ten or more times. Written as DNA, the CDR3 is TGTGCCAGCAGTTCCCCGGACAGGGGGAACTACGAGCAGTACTTC. Its translation: CASSSPDRGNYEQYF. This chain links TRBV28 with TRBJ2-7; 10 bases agree with TRBD1. V shed 4 bases, J shed 3 bases, and the junction held 6 bases outside the gene matches. CDR1 is MDHEN and CDR2 is SYDVKM in the germline V gene. CDR3 length: 15 residues.

This clonotype was found many times. The V gene is TRBV20-1, the J gene TRBJ2-5, with TRBD1 identical over 8 bases. Germline CDR1 and CDR2: DFQATT and SNEGSKA (reference sequence). V trimming: 0 bases; J trimming: 6 bases; junction bases outside the gene matches: 18. The CDR3 runs 18 residues. CDR3 bases: TGCAGTGCTAGAGAGCTGAGTCCGGGGACAGGTCTTTCGAAGACCCAGTACTTC. Its protein product is CSARELSPGTGLSKTQYF.

This clonotype is classed as medium-sized. The chain couples TRBV13 to TRBJ1-2; TRBD1 aligns across 9 bases. CDR1 and CDR2 from the germline V gene are PRHDT and FYEKMQ (reference sequence). The ends lost 0 bases at V and 6 bases at J; junction bases unmatched: 5. The CDR3 has 15 amino acids. CDR3 DNA sequence: TGTGCCAGCAGCTTAGGGACAGGGGGACTGGATGGCTACACCTTC. Amino acids: CASSLGTGGLDGYTF. Looking up the rest from reference TRBV13 and TRBJ1-2 gives the full variable domain: AAGVIQSPRHLIKEKRETATLKCYPIPRHDTVYWYQQGPGQDPQFLISFYEKMQSDKGSIPDRFSAQQFSDYHSELNMSSLELGDSALYFCASSLGTGGLDGYTFGSGTRLTVV.

This clonotype has at least ten counts. The rearrangement joins TRBV29-1 to TRBJ2-1, with a weak D call TRBD2 (6 bases). This CDR3 is 16 amino acids long. Deletions cut 3 bases from V and 0 bases from J, with 15 bases between. Germline V gene sequence: CDR1 SQVTM, CDR2 ANQGSEA. The chain's CDR3 is CSVEGVGGSSYNEQFF. CDR3 DNA sequence: TGCAGCGTTGAGGGGGTTGGGGGGAGCTCCTACAATGAGCAGTTCTTC.

This clonotype was counted ten times or more. This chain links TRBV29-1 with TRBJ1-1; tentatively, D is TRBD1 (6 bases). Trimming stripped 4 bases from V and 7 bases from J, with 16 bases between. Germline V gene data show CDR1 as SQVTM and CDR2 as ANQGSEA. The CDR3 has 13 amino acids. CDR3: CSVAQGLGNEAFF. CDR3 nucleotides: TGCAGCGTTGCACAGGGCTTGGGGAATGAAGCTTTCTTT.

This clonotype showed up many times. V and J are TRBV11-2 and TRBJ2-1; 10 bases match TRBD2. Germline-derived CDR1 and CDR2 are SGHAT and FQNNGV. This CDR3 spans 16 amino acids. V shed 4 bases and J 1 base; nucleotides not matched to a gene: 4. For the CDR3, the DNA is TGTGCCAGCAGCTGGAGACTAGCGGGTTCCTACAATGAGCAGTTCTTC. Translating gives CASSWRLAGSYNEQFF.

Many counts were recorded for this clonotype. The CDR3 DNA is TGCGCCAGCAGACCCACAGGGGGCTCTGGAAACACCATATATTTT. Residues: CASRPTGGSGNTIYF. The chain employs TRBV5-1 and TRBJ1-3; 8 bases are a match to TRBD1. V lost 5 bases to trimming and J lost 0 bases; unmatched junction nucleotides: 4. Germline V CDR1 and CDR2: SGHRS, YFSETQ. This CDR3 contains 15 residues.

This clonotype was recorded many times. The chain combines TRBV7-6 with TRBJ2-3; TRBD1 matches 8 bases. The CDR3 is 14 residues long. The trim removed 4 bases at V and 2 bases at J, leaving 2 bases unmatched. Germline CDR1 is SGHVS and CDR2 is FNYEAQ. The CDR3 protein is CASSYQGATDTQYF. DNA of the CDR3: TGTGCCAGCAGCTATCAGGGGGCCACAGATACGCAGTATTTT.